A single sample is the source of the 5 T cell receptor beta chains below, sequenced in a study of T cell repertoires in cytomegalovirus infection. TCRdb called the reads again in MiXCR, with one record for every CDR3 protein. This table holds approximately 990,000 distinct CDR3 sequences, approximately 33% found once. Their antigen targets remain unknown. The sequences come from cultured CD8+ T cells from PBMCs, collected from culture after CMV antigen stimulation. These receptors originate from a human donor in good health (CMV status not recorded). Some clones in this sample may be carry-over from other donors' samples.

The rearrangement joins TRBV20-1 to TRBJ1-4; maybe TRBD1 (5 bases). Trimming left V 8 bases short and J 1 base short, with 11 bases between. The V gene's germline CDR1 is DFQATT and CDR2 SNEGSKA (reference sequence). The CDR3 consists of 13 residues. The CDR3 region has the DNA TGCAGTCCCCGGGGGAGAACTAATGAAAAACTGTTTTTT. It encodes CSPRGRTNEKLFF.

This clonotype showed up just a few times. This rearrangement joins TRBV24-1 to TRBJ2-3, with D possibly being TRBD1 (6 bases). CDR3 size: 14 residues. CDR1 and CDR2 (germline): KGHDR, SFDVKD. Trimming took 5 bases from V and 1 from J, leaving 9 bases between them. Here the CDR3 reads CATSARGRTDTQYF. The CDR3 DNA follows: TGTGCCACCAGTGCCAGGGGACGCACAGATACGCAGTATTTT.

Many counts were recorded for this clonotype. The chain carries TRBV7-9 and TRBJ1-2, with TRBD1 matching over 8 bases. Germline trimming cut 4 bases from V and 13 bases from J; bases unmatched to any gene: 8. CDR3 length: 12 amino acids. Germline V CDR1 and CDR2: SEHNR, FQNEAQ (reference sequence). This CDR3 is CASSSDRGGSTF. For the CDR3, the DNA is TGTGCCAGCAGCTCCGACAGGGGAGGTAGCACCTTC.

Ten or more counts support this clonotype. The J gene is TRBJ1-1, the V gene TRBV19; D gene ambiguous. Germline V gives CDR1 LNHDA, CDR2 SQIVND (reference sequence). The ends were cut back, 5 bases at V and 1 base at J, with 14 bases in the middle. The CDR3 is 15 residues long. CDR3 amino acids: CASSLYPRGNTEAFF. In DNA form, the CDR3 reads TGTGCCAGTAGTCTCTACCCTCGGGGGAACACTGAAGCTTTCTTT. The whole variable domain, filled in from reference TRBV19 and TRBJ1-1, reads DGGITQSPKYLFRKEGQNVTLSCEQNLNHDAMYWYRQDPGQGLRLIYYSQIVNDFQKGDIAEGYSVSREKKESFPLTVTSAQKNPTAFYLCASSLYPRGNTEAFFGQGTRLTVV.

The CDR3 sequence is CASSLSSGGAKEATQYF. In DNA, the CDR3 is TGTGCCAGCAGCCTATCTAGCGGGGGGGCGAAGGAGGCGACCCAGTACTTC. The V gene is TRBV7-3, the J gene TRBJ2-5, with 12 bases fitting TRBD2. CDR1 and CDR2 from the germline V gene are SGHTA and FQGTGA. There are 17 residues in the CDR3. V lost 5 bases and J lost 7; bases outside the gene matches: 14.